The subject of this entry is one T cell receptor beta chain. Antigen unknown. This entry comes from a study of cytomegalovirus exposure and HLA in healthy donors. Whole-study context: Unique TCRs from HLA-typed donors, roughly 87 million of them, were held in an early data release.

V lost 0 bases, J lost 4 bases, and 10 bases lay in between. In germline, CDR1 is SGHTS, CDR2 YDEGEE. The CDR3 loop spans 14 amino acids. Study-wide findings and caveats: As a later analysis revealed, most CMV-associated TCR beta chains appeared HLA-restricted. A later analysis linked a missense DCLRE1C variant to TCR beta V- and J-gene trimming.

Primers: 60 Vbeta forward and 13 Jbeta reverse. Data came from immunoSEQ multiplex PCR; TCRdb stores just in-frame clones and leaves some out. The sample contains 150,000 to 200,000 clones, 81% of which appear only once. The specimen sequenced was PBMCs. The chain recombines TRBV5-8 with TRBJ1-2; D uncertain. The source is a woman younger than 35 in good health and CMV-seropositive. This CDR3 reads CASSLGRETYGYTF. In DNA form, the CDR3 reads TGTGCCAGCAGCTTGGGACGGGAGACCTATGGCTACACCTTC. Based on the CDR3 plus reference TRBV5-8 and TRBJ1-2, the full variable domain is EAGVTQSPTHLIKTRGQQATLRCSPISGHTSVYWYQQALGLGLQFLLWYDEGEERNRGNFPPRFSGRQFPNYSSELNVNALELEDSALYLCASSLGRETYGYTFGSGTRLTVV.